This is a list of T cell receptor beta chains from one sample in a study of metastatic and nonmetastatic thyroid tumors. TCRdb re-called clones from the PCR reads using MiXCR. The data hold tens of thousands of clones, with about 12% observed a single time. The sample comprised blood. The receptors come from a female donor with papillary thyroid cancer or a benign thyroid nodule (not recorded which). Some clones in this sample may be carry-over from other donors' samples. The CDR3 runs from the conserved cysteine through the conserved F or W. Each record gives: V gene, CDR3 protein.

>TRBV7-3
CASKGFASGPGELFF
>TRBV6-1
CASSSPQGAKNIQYF
>TRBV15
CATSRRDSLNTEAFF
>TRBV19
CASSLRHRAEVTDTQYF
>TRBV5-1
CASSLLLAGVSTDTQYF
>TRBV7-7
CASSLDTNVVGELFF
>TRBV19
CASRPRGVETQYF
>TRBV19
CASSINIWQPQHF
>TRBV9
CARSNETRLYEQYF
>TRBV7-9
CASSLSGLADEQFF
>TRBV15
CATSERGADSYEQYF
>TRBV6-6
CASSYSRGLAGDYEQYF
>TRBV4-1
CASSQDEGNPEAFF
>TRBV20-1
CSARVYVSSYEQYF
>TRBV7-8
CASSLADTQYF
>TRBV9
CASSVGLAGVETQYF
>TRBV3-1
CASSPRLAPSTDTQYF
>TRBV7-2
CASKGSAQNIQYF
>TRBV11-3
CASSLGGLALYNEQFF
>TRBV6-9
CASSYPDRADEQYF
>TRBV12-3/TRBV12-4
CASRGGAGGGRTEAFF
>TRBV19
CASSQVQAYGYAF
>TRBV28
CASSLLGSGGYTF
>TRBV27
CATTPSSSYNSPLHF
>TRBV11-3
CASSLRGELWEQYF
>TRBV30
CAWSVQGVYEQYF
>TRBV12-3/TRBV12-4
CASSLEGRGLSNQPQHF
>TRBV11-3
CASSLRQGYGYTF
>TRBV5-4
CASSLSGAGQETQYF
>TRBV19
CASSRLSGLGYGYTF
>TRBV12-3/TRBV12-4
CASSSGQGNNSPLHF
>TRBV27
CASSLSAAYEQYF
>TRBV29-1
CSVDPRATNEKLFF
>TRBV6-1
CASRPRRLDSTNYEQYF
>TRBV5-1
CASSLAVSNEQFF
>TRBV29-1
CSVERGQTNTEAFF
>TRBV9
CASSKVGQETQYF
>TRBV6-1
CASTTPGQGNYGYTF
>TRBV11-2
CASSFFRDNSNQPQHF
>TRBV19
CASSIDSAPRGGNEQFF
>TRBV4-3
CASSQDYGVSTDTQYF
>TRBV12-3/TRBV12-4
CASRGGIWTLNTEAFF
>TRBV6-1
CASTTSGASSYNSPLHF
>TRBV24-1
CATSDFSQETQYF